This passage covers 15 T cell receptor beta chains from one sample sequenced in a study of OX40 agonist ivuxolimab in advanced cancers. TCRdb keeps only in-frame clones here, not all; method: immunoSEQ multiplex PCR. The sample has tens of thousands of clones, approximately 81% seen once. The sample in question was CD4+ or CD8+ T cells sorted from blood, obtained in a trial of the OX40 agonist ivuxolimab. These receptors originate from an adult with an advanced solid tumor such as melanoma, head and neck, liver or kidney cancer.

This rearrangement joins TRBV11-1 to TRBJ2-5; 7 bases align to TRBD2. Germline CDR1 is SGHAT and CDR2 is FQDESV (reference sequence). This CDR3 spans 14 amino acids. The junction had 8 bases not matched to a gene; V was cut back by 5 bases and J by 5 bases. CDR3 region: CASSPSREGETQYF. CDR3 DNA sequence: TGTGCCAGCAGCCCATCGAGGGAGGGGGAGACCCAGTACTTC.

The chain carries TRBV18 and TRBJ1-4; possible D gene TRBD1, 5 bases. Germline V gives CDR1 KGHSH, CDR2 LQKENI. The CDR3 loop spans 15 amino acids. The germline V and J ends were trimmed by 3 bases and 3 bases, with 11 bases remaining between them. The chain's CDR3 is CASSPLGEPNEKLFF. In DNA form, the CDR3 reads TGTGCCAGCTCACCCCTAGGGGAGCCTAATGAAAAACTGTTTTTT.

DNA of the CDR3: TGTGCCAGCAGCGAGACAGGGTACGGTTCACCCCTCCACTTT. This gives the protein CASSETGYGSPLHF. V gene TRBV2 combines with J gene TRBJ1-6; 7 bases are a match to TRBD1. CDR1 and CDR2 from the germline V gene are SNHLY and FYNNEI. With 6 bases clipped from V and 9 bases from J, the junction kept 8 bases outside the gene matches. CDR3 length: 14 amino acids.

The gene calls are TRBV6-5 and TRBJ2-5; 13 bases map to TRBD2. The tail of the sequence fits TRBJ2-7 better, so the J call may be wrong. Germline V gene data show CDR1 as MNHEY and CDR2 as SVGAGI. There are 16 residues in the CDR3. This CDR3 reads CASSYLRTSGRSEQYF. In nucleotides, the CDR3 is TGTGCCAGCAGTTACCTAAGGACTAGCGGGAGATCCGAGCAGTACTTC.

The chain combines TRBV11-2 with TRBJ1-2; D call uncertain. The germline CDR1 and CDR2 sequences are SGHAT and FQNNGV. This CDR3 has 11 residues. The V end lost 5 bases, the J end lost 5 bases, and 6 bases lay between the germline ends. CDR3 bases: TGTGCCAGCAGCAAGGGATATGGCTACACCTTC. As protein: CASSKGYGYTF.

The chain uses TRBV6-1 and TRBJ1-2; D unresolved. V was clipped by 5 bases and J by 4 bases, with 14 bases between them. The CDR3 runs 14 residues. In germline, CDR1 is MNHNS, CDR2 SASEGT. CDR3 DNA sequence: TGTGCCAGCAGTTGGGCAGCTCCTTCCTATGGCTACACCTTC. Translating it yields CASSWAAPSYGYTF.

This chain links TRBV7-9 with TRBJ2-2; maybe TRBD2 (6 bases). This CDR3 comprises 16 residues. Between the trimmed V and J ends, which lost 5 bases and 5 bases, there was a span of 18 bases. Germline V gene sequence: CDR1 SEHNR, CDR2 FQNEAQ (reference sequence). The CDR3 DNA sequence: TGTGCCAGCAGCCCGTGGGAGGCCCGTGGGACCGGGGAGCTGTTTTTT. It codes for CASSPWEARGTGELFF.

This rearrangement joins TRBV19 to TRBJ2-1; TRBD2 agrees at 11 bases. The CDR3 runs 14 residues. Looked up from germline, CDR1 is LNHDA and CDR2 is SQIVND (reference sequence). J was trimmed by 3 bases and V by 10 bases; bases with no gene match: 5. The CDR3 DNA is TGTGCCACTAGCGGGAGGCACCTCTACAATGAGCAGTTCTTC. This encodes CATSGRHLYNEQFF. Drawing the rest from reference TRBV19 and TRBJ2-1, the complete variable domain is DGGITQSPKYLFRKEGQNVTLSCEQNLNHDAMYWYRQDPGQGLRLIYYSQIVNDFQKGDIAEGYSVSREKKESFPLTVTSAQKNPTAFYLCATSGRHLYNEQFFGPGTRLTVL.

The chain couples TRBV2 to TRBJ1-2; D is uncertain. CDR1 is SNHLY and CDR2 is FYNNEI in the germline V gene. This CDR3 is built from 12 residues. The germline V and J ends were trimmed by 9 bases and 0 bases, with 8 bases remaining between them. CDR3 in amino acids: CARQQSNYGYTF. CDR3 DNA sequence: TGTGCCAGACAGCAATCTAACTATGGCTACACCTTC.

The V call is TRBV10-1, the J call TRBJ1-4; D gene ambiguous. Trimming cost V 3 bases and J 4 bases, with 18 bases left between them. Germline V gene data show CDR1 as WNHNN and CDR2 as SYGVQD (reference sequence). The CDR3 runs to 17 residues. The CDR3 loop reads CASSDSARSEYNEKLFF. The CDR3, as DNA: TGCGCCAGCAGTGATTCGGCCCGGTCGGAATATAATGAAAAACTGTTTTTT.

The rearrangement uses TRBV7-2 and TRBJ2-3; 8 nucleotides match TRBD1. The CDR3 has 16 amino acids. J lost 0 bases, V lost 2 bases, and 4 bases had no gene match. Germline-derived CDR1 and CDR2 are SGHTA and FQGNSA. The CDR3 sequence: CASSLSGQGSTDTQYF. DNA of the CDR3: TGTGCCAGCAGCTTATCAGGACAGGGTAGCACAGATACGCAGTATTTT.

This clone was found once. This chain connects TRBV9 to TRBJ2-5; 7 nucleotides line up with TRBD2. The CDR3 sequence is 15 residues long. Trimming took 4 bases from V and 0 from J; bases not matched to a gene: 6. Germline V gives CDR1 SGDLS, CDR2 YYNGEE. CDR3 loop: CASSSGGRDQETQYF. The CDR3, as DNA: TGTGCCAGCAGCTCAGGCGGGAGAGACCAAGAGACCCAGTACTTC.

The chain uses TRBV27 and TRBJ2-6; D may match TRBD1 or TRBD2 (6 bases each). The germline CDR1 and CDR2 sequences are MNHEY and SMNVEV (reference sequence). Trimming stripped 1 base from V and 1 base from J, with 11 bases between. CDR3 length: 17 amino acids. The CDR3 sequence: CASSLWQGTSGANVLTF. The CDR3 DNA follows: TGTGCCAGCAGTTTATGGCAGGGGACTTCTGGGGCCAACGTCCTGACTTTC.

CDR3 nucleotide sequence: TGCAGCGTTGAAAGTCCGGGAAGTACTTACGAGCAGTACTTC. Translated, it gives CSVESPGSTYEQYF. The chain is built from TRBV29-1 and TRBJ2-7; D possibly corresponds to TRBD2 (5 bases). Germline loops: CDR1 SQVTM, CDR2 ANQGSEA. The CDR3 runs to 14 residues. V was shortened by 2 bases and J by 4 bases, with 15 bases between the two germline ends.

V and J are TRBV19 and TRBJ2-1; 9 positions match TRBD2. V lost 2 bases to trimming and J lost 3 bases; unmatched junction nucleotides: 5. This CDR3 has 16 amino acids. CDR1 is LNHDA, CDR2 SQIVND, per germline (reference sequence). The CDR3 nucleotides are TGTGCCAGTAGTATACCCGGGACTAGCAGCTACAATGAGCAGTTCTTC. The encoded protein is CASSIPGTSSYNEQFF.